This is a list of T cell receptor beta chains from one sample in a study of T cell responses to AZD1222 COVID-19 vaccine. The method was immunoSEQ multiplex PCR; TCRdb's version includes in-frame clones alone and lacks a portion of them. The sample lists 150,000 to 160,000 clones, about 92% seen once, with under 20% in the top ten. This sample comprised peripheral blood, obtained on day 0 of AZD1222 vaccination. Receptors were obtained from an adult in good health. The CDR3 runs from the conserved cysteine through the conserved F or W. The D gene is left open where the match is weak. Expanded clones are given a class, and other clones once, few, many or no size at all.

clone_size j_call v_call d_call cdr3_aa cdr3_nt
NA TRBJ1-1 TRBV10-3 NA CAISESDEDTEAFF TGTGCCATCAGTGAGTCAGATGAAGACACTGAAGCTTTCTTT
NA TRBJ2-5 TRBV14 NA CASSQIEGIKTQYF TGTGCCAGCAGCCAAATCGAGGGTATAAAGACCCAGTACTTC
NA TRBJ1-5 TRBV15 NA CATSSVDPEEAQHF TGTGCCACCAGCAGTGTGGATCCAGAAGAGGCCCAGCATTTT
NA TRBJ2-3 TRBV10-2 TRBD1 CASSASRDRGQYF TGCGCCAGCAGTGCCTCCCGGGACAGGGGGCAGTATTTT
NA TRBJ1-1 TRBV30 TRBD1 CAWMLQGGRAEAFF TGTGCCTGGATGTTGCAGGGGGGCCGCGCTGAAGCTTTCTTT
NA TRBJ1-2 TRBV5-8 NA CASSLPRKSYGYTF TGTGCCAGCAGCTTGCCCAGGAAAAGCTATGGCTACACCTTC
NA TRBJ2-6 TRBV10-3 TRBD1 CATKGGQSGANVLTF TGTGCCACTAAAGGGGGCCAATCTGGGGCCAACGTCCTGACTTTC
once TRBJ1-1 TRBV6-5 NA CASSWGQGEAFF TGTGCCAGCAGCTGGGGGCAGGGCGAAGCTTTCTTT
NA TRBJ2-3 TRBV27 TRBD2 CASSLKNLGAGTDTQYF TGTGCCAGCAGTTTAAAGAATCTTGGAGCGGGGACAGATACGCAGTATTTT
NA TRBJ1-5 TRBV4-1 NA CASSPREGLDQPQHF TGCGCCAGCAGCCCCAGGGAGGGATTGGATCAGCCCCAGCATTTT
NA TRBJ1-1 TRBV4-1 NA CASSQDKAGPTEAFF TGCGCCAGCAGCCAAGATAAGGCAGGGCCCACTGAAGCTTTCTTT
few TRBJ1-2 TRBV7-9 NA CASSLGVDSYGYTF TGTGCCAGCAGCTTAGGCGTAGACTCCTATGGCTACACCTTC
NA TRBJ1-2 TRBV5-5 NA CASSLHAQEGRGYTF TGTGCCAGCAGCCTCCACGCACAGGAAGGTCGTGGCTACACCTTC
NA TRBJ2-5 TRBV18 TRBD1 CASSLTTGGETQYF TGTGCCAGCTCACTCACGACAGGGGGAGAGACCCAGTACTTC
NA TRBJ1-1 TRBV5-1 TRBD1 CASRPTGGATEAFF TGCGCCAGCAGACCCACAGGGGGGGCCACTGAAGCTTTCTTT
once TRBJ2-1 TRBV7-9 TRBD2 CASSFGTSGNEQFF TGTGCCAGCAGCTTTGGGACTAGCGGAAATGAGCAGTTCTTC
NA TRBJ1-1 TRBV11-3 NA CASSSDVNTEAFF TGTGCCAGCAGCTCGGACGTGAACACTGAAGCTTTCTTT
NA TRBJ2-7 TRBV19 TRBD2 CASRPTSGRYEQYF TGTGCCAGTAGACCTACTAGCGGGAGGTACGAGCAGTACTTC
NA TRBJ1-2 TRBV4-3 NA CASSPRPGHYGYTF TGCGCCAGCAGTCCGCGCCCAGGGCACTATGGCTACACCTTC
NA TRBJ1-3 TRBV18 NA CASSPGESSGNTIYF TGTGCCAGCTCACCAGGGGAAAGCTCTGGAAACACCATATATTTT
NA TRBJ1-2 TRBV3-1/TRBV3-2 NA CASRPYGADYGYTF TGTGCCAGCCGCCCATATGGGGCAGACTATGGCTACACCTTC
NA TRBJ2-7 TRBV27 TRBD1 CASSPWTGAYEQYF TGTGCCAGCAGTCCCTGGACAGGCGCCTACGAGCAGTACTTC
once TRBJ1-1 TRBV3-1/TRBV3-2 TRBD1 CASKGAPTEAFF TGTGCCAGCAAGGGGGCGCCCACTGAAGCTTTCTTT
NA TRBJ2-1 TRBV6-6 NA CASSMSANEQFF TGTGCCAGCAGTATGTCTGCAAATGAGCAGTTCTTC
NA TRBJ1-5 TRBV6-2/TRBV6-3 TRBD1 CASSNPPGTGTKNQPQHF TGTGCCAGCAGCAACCCGCCCGGGACAGGGACAAAGAATCAGCCCCAGCATTTT
NA TRBJ2-7 TRBV28 TRBD1 CASRTGVTYEQYF TGTGCCAGCAGGACAGGGGTCACCTACGAGCAGTACTTC
NA TRBJ1-1 TRBV4-3 NA CASSQDVRAEAFF TGCGCCAGCAGCCAAGATGTCCGAGCTGAAGCTTTCTTT
NA TRBJ2-7 TRBV7-9 TRBD1 CASSFGTANPYEQYF TGTGCCAGCAGCTTTGGGACAGCAAATCCCTACGAGCAGTACTTC
NA TRBJ1-1 TRBV18 TRBD1 CASSLSRTGGTGTEAFF TGTGCCAGCTCACTATCGAGGACAGGGGGCACGGGTACTGAAGCTTTCTTT
NA TRBJ2-7 TRBV12-3/TRBV12-4 NA CASSFSYEQYF TGTGCCAGCAGTTTCAGTTACGAGCAGTACTTC
NA TRBJ2-7 TRBV7-7 NA CASSLTVKGEFYEQYF TGTGCTAGCAGCTTAACCGTGAAGGGGGAATTCTACGAGCAGTACTTC
NA TRBJ1-4 TRBV6-5 NA CASRPQGEKLFF TGTGCCAGCAGACCTCAGGGGGAAAAACTGTTTTTT
NA TRBJ1-1 TRBV7-2 NA CASTRDTEAFF TGTGCCAGCACCCGGGACACTGAAGCTTTCTTT
NA TRBJ2-5 TRBV5-4 TRBD1 CASSLETGGGETQYF TGTGCCAGCAGCTTAGAGACAGGGGGCGGGGAGACCCAGTACTTC
NA TRBJ1-2 TRBV5-1 TRBD1 CASSLEGAPANYGYTF TGCGCCAGCAGCTTGGAGGGGGCCCCAGCTAACTATGGCTACACCTTC
NA TRBJ1-3 TRBV6-6 NA CASSSGSGGAGNTIYF TGTGCCAGCAGTTCAGGGTCGGGGGGCGCTGGAAACACCATATATTTT
NA TRBJ1-1 TRBV30 NA CAWSVYTDMNTEAFF TGTGCCTGGAGTGTTTATACAGACATGAACACTGAAGCTTTCTTT
NA TRBJ1-6 TRBV7-2 NA CASSLYSVDNSPLHF TGTGCCAGCAGCTTATACTCGGTGGACAATTCACCCCTCCACTTT
NA TRBJ2-3 TRBV3-1/TRBV3-2 NA CASSHNRRAGSTDTQYF TGTGCCAGCAGCCACAATAGGAGGGCAGGGAGCACAGATACGCAGTATTTT
NA TRBJ1-1 TRBV18 NA CASSLDRITEAFF TGTGCCAGCTCACTGGACAGAATCACTGAAGCTTTCTTT
NA TRBJ2-5 TRBV5-1 TRBD1 CASSLGQGASQETQYF TGCGCCAGCAGCTTAGGACAGGGGGCATCCCAAGAGACCCAGTACTTC
NA TRBJ2-2 TRBV29-1 NA CSARRPERTGELFF TGCAGCGCACGCAGGCCGGAGAGAACCGGGGAGCTGTTTTTT
NA TRBJ1-2 TRBV2 TRBD1 CASSRDSIYGYTF TGTGCCAGCAGTCGGGACAGTATCTATGGCTACACCTTC
NA TRBJ2-1 TRBV24-1 TRBD2 CATSDWAGGKQFF TGTGCCACCAGTGACTGGGCGGGGGGCAAGCAGTTCTTC
NA TRBJ2-1 TRBV15 NA CATSGRGSYNEQFF TGTGCCACCAGCGGACGCGGGTCCTACAATGAGCAGTTCTTC
once TRBJ2-2 TRBV3-1/TRBV3-2 NA CASSQEGGTGELFF TGTGCCAGCAGCCAAGAAGGGGGGACCGGGGAGCTGTTTTTT
NA TRBJ1-4 TRBV3-1/TRBV3-2 TRBD1 CASSGQGVGKLFF TGTGCCAGCAGCGGACAGGGAGTCGGAAAACTGTTTTTT
NA TRBJ1-1 TRBV19 NA CASIPGEPSGTEAFF TGTGCCAGTATCCCTGGTGAACCGTCGGGCACTGAAGCTTTCTTT
NA TRBJ2-2 TRBV7-8 NA CATPRRGTTGELFF TGTGCCACCCCTCGGAGGGGAACGACCGGGGAGCTGTTTTTT
NA TRBJ2-1 TRBV28 NA CASSVLRGSYNEQFF TGTGCCAGCAGTGTCCTTCGGGGATCCTACAATGAGCAGTTCTTC
NA TRBJ1-2 TRBV9 NA CASSPRPSGENYGYTF TGTGCCAGCAGCCCTAGACCGTCAGGAGAGAACTATGGCTACACCTTC
NA TRBJ1-3 TRBV6-2/TRBV6-3 NA CASRPGESSGNTIYF TGTGCCAGCAGGCCTGGAGAGAGCTCTGGAAACACCATATATTTT
NA TRBJ2-7 TRBV7-9 TRBD2 CASGPGGWTYEQYF TGTGCCAGCGGCCCGGGGGGGTGGACCTACGAGCAGTACTTC
once TRBJ1-2 TRBV4-1 TRBD1 CASSQAGQVNYGYTF TGCGCCAGCAGCCAAGCGGGACAGGTTAACTATGGCTACACCTTC